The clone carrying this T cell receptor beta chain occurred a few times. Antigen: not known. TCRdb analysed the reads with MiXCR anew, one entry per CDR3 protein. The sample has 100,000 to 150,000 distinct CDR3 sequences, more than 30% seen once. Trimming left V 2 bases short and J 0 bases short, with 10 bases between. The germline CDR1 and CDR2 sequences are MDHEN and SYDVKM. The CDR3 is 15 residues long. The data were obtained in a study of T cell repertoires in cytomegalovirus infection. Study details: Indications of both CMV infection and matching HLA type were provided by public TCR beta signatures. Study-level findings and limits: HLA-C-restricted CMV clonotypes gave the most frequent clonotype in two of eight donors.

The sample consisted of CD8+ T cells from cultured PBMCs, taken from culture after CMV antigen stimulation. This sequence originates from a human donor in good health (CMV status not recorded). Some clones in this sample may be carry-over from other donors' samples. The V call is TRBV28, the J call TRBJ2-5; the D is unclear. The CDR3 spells CASSLSSSDQETQYF. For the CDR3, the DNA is TGTGCCAGCAGTTTAAGTTCTTCAGACCAAGAGACCCAGTACTTC.